This TCR beta chain was profiled in a study of blood T cells in healthy people across ages. Across the whole study: Per two T cells, about one barcoded beta molecule was captured through template switching.

The second PCR ran roughly 6 to 12 cycles with a sample-barcoded 5' primer and J-beta primers. TCRdb re-derived calls from the 5' RACE reads in MiXCR, one entry per CDR3 protein. The sample has about a million distinct CDR3 sequences; less than 45% are singletons. Each individual donor underwent a draw of 8.5 to 10 milliliters of peripheral blood. This receptor was taken from a young man in good health. Sequencing was done on a sample of blood.

In nucleotides, the CDR3 is TGTGCCAGCAGCCCCTCAGCTAGCGGGGGGGCGGCAGATACGCAGTATTTT. Encoded protein: CASSPSASGGAADTQYF. V and J are TRBV3-1 and TRBJ2-3; 12 bases fit TRBD2. Germline V gene lookup returns CDR1 LGHDT and CDR2 YNNKEL (reference sequence). The length of the CDR3 is 17 residues. The V gene end was trimmed by 4 bases and the J gene end by 4 bases; junction bases not matched to a gene: 9.